The rows below give T cell receptor beta chains drawn from one sample of a study of CD8 T cells in Susac syndrome. TCRdb fed the immunoSEQ multiplex PCR reads into MiXCR, producing one record per CDR3 protein. The sample lists 170,000 or so distinct CDR3 sequences, about 94% occurring once. The specimen was CD4+ T cells from PBMCs. These receptors all stem from a human donor with Susac syndrome. Both conserved end residues are part of each CDR3. The D gene is left open where the match is weak. Rows may omit the clone size; those that give it use once, few, many or a size class.

>TRBJ1-1|TRBV20-1|NA|NA
TGCAGTGCTCTAAGGGGACTTGGTACTGAAGCTTTCTTT
CSALRGLGTEAFF
>TRBJ1-2|TRBV19|TRBD1|few
TGTGCCAGTAGTATGGCTCGTTATAGGGGGCGTGACTATGGCTACACCTTC
CASSMARYRGRDYGYTF
>TRBJ2-6|TRBV7-2|TRBD2|few
TGTGCCAGCAGCCTCCCGGGGGGCTCTGGGGCCAACGTCCTGACTTTC
CASSLPGGSGANVLTF
>TRBJ2-5|TRBV25-1|TRBD1|once
TGTGCCAGCATGGCCCCGAGGGGACAGCTGATGAGGGAGACCCAGTACTTC
CASMAPRGQLMRETQYF
>TRBJ2-3|TRBV4-1|NA|NA
TGCGCCAGCAGCCGAGGGATAGGGAATACGCAGTATTTT
CASSRGIGNTQYF
>TRBJ2-4|TRBV11-2|NA|NA
TGTGCCAGCAGCCCCAAGGGGCTAGCCAAAAACATTCAGTACTTC
CASSPKGLAKNIQYF
>TRBJ1-2|TRBV12-3/TRBV12-4|NA|NA
TGTGCCAGCAGTTTAAGGAGGGTGCGGGATTATGGCTACACCTTC
CASSLRRVRDYGYTF
>TRBJ2-1|TRBV28|TRBD1|NA
TGTGCCAGCAGTTTTCAGGGGGCCCCCTACAATGAGCAGTTCTTC
CASSFQGAPYNEQFF
>TRBJ2-1|TRBV28|NA|few
TGTGCCAGCAGTTTATGGGGGGAGTCCTACAATGAGCAGTTCTTC
CASSLWGESYNEQFF
>TRBJ1-5|TRBV29-1|NA|NA
TGCAGCGTTGCGGATCGTAGCAATCAGCCCCAGCATTTT
CSVADRSNQPQHF
>TRBJ2-1|TRBV20-1|TRBD2|NA
TGCAGTGCTAGAGATGTGCGGGGGGCTGGTGAGCAGTTCTTC
CSARDVRGAGEQFF
>TRBJ2-5|TRBV11-2|NA|NA
TGTGCCAGCGGCGCAACCCGGGAGACCCAGTACTTC
CASGATRETQYF
>TRBJ2-2|TRBV11-2|NA|once
TGTGCCAGCAAACCCCAGGGGGAGGGTTTCGCCGGGGAGCTGTTTTTT
CASKPQGEGFAGELFF
>TRBJ2-7|TRBV12-3/TRBV12-4|TRBD2|NA
TGTGCCAGCAGTTTGGCGGGAGGCTCCAACGAGCAGTACTTC
CASSLAGGSNEQYF
>TRBJ1-2|TRBV25-1|NA|NA
TGTGCCAGCAGTCAAGGGACGGGGGACTATGGCTACACCTTC
CASSQGTGDYGYTF
>TRBJ2-7|TRBV28|NA|NA
TGTGCCAGCAGTCTTGACAGCAGTGCATCGTACGAGCAGTACTTC
CASSLDSSASYEQYF
>TRBJ1-2|TRBV29-1|NA|NA
TGCAGCGTTGAATTCAGGCCAGACTTCTATGGCTACACCTTC
CSVEFRPDFYGYTF
>TRBJ1-2|TRBV20-1|NA|NA
TGCAGTGCTAGAGAAGAGATCTATGGCTACACCTTC
CSAREEIYGYTF
>TRBJ2-3|TRBV6-5|NA|NA
TGTGCCAGCAGTTACGACACTGCTAGCACAGATACGCAGTATTTT
CASSYDTASTDTQYF
>TRBJ2-1|TRBV24-1|NA|NA
TGTGCCACCAGCACTAGTCCTAGCTCCTACAATGAGCAGTTCTTC
CATSTSPSSYNEQFF
>TRBJ2-2|TRBV5-1|NA|NA
TGCGCCAGCAGACAACTTGCGGCAAATGGCGGGGAGCTGTTTTTT
CASRQLAANGGELFF
>TRBJ2-2|TRBV2|TRBD2|NA
TGTGCCAGCGCCCATGCTAGCGGGGGATGGGGCGGGGAGCTGTTTTTT
CASAHASGGWGGELFF
>TRBJ1-1|TRBV7-9|TRBD1|NA
TGTGCCAGCAGCTTAGTCGCCAGGACAGGAGGGAACACTGAAGCTTTCTTT
CASSLVARTGGNTEAFF
>TRBJ2-1|TRBV20-1|TRBD1|NA
TGCAGTGCTAGCAACCGAGCCGGGACAGCGTACAATGAGCAGTTCTTC
CSASNRAGTAYNEQFF
>TRBJ2-1|TRBV5-1|TRBD2|NA
TGCGCCAGCAGCTTGGACACTAGCGGGTCCTACAATGAGCAGTTCTTC
CASSLDTSGSYNEQFF
>TRBJ2-7|TRBV6-5|NA|once
TGTGCCAGCAGTTCCCCGACAGCCCACGAGCAGTACTTC
CASSSPTAHEQYF
>TRBJ2-5|TRBV12-3/TRBV12-4|NA|NA
TGTGCCAGCAGTTTATCGGCAGACCAAGAGACCCAGTACTTC
CASSLSADQETQYF
>TRBJ1-2|TRBV7-2|TRBD1|once
TGTGCCAGCAGCTTAATGGGGACAGGGGAAGGCTACACCTTC
CASSLMGTGEGYTF
>TRBJ1-5|TRBV5-1|NA|NA
TGCGCCAGCAGCCTCGGGGGGATTAGTAGCAATCAGCCCCAGCATTTT
CASSLGGISSNQPQHF